This record covers a single TCR beta chain. The data stem from a study of PD-1 blockade in mismatch repair-deficient tumors. This CDR3 has 14 residues. Trimming cost V 6 bases and J 2 bases, with 12 bases left between them. Germline V gene lookup returns CDR1 LGHNT and CDR2 FRNRAP. Measured with immunoSEQ multiplex PCR; TCRdb has only the in-frame clones, and not every one. The data show approximately 22,000 clones, approximately 85% seen once. The genes are TRBV12-5 and TRBJ2-3; tentative D call: TRBD2 (6 bases). The sample was peripheral blood, taken 2 weeks after starting pembrolizumab. The receptor's source is an adult with mismatch repair-deficient cancer. The CDR3 coding sequence is TGTGCTAGTGGCACCGGGACTTACACAGATACGCAGTATTTT. Its translation is CASGTGTYTDTQYF. The full variable domain, in which reference TRBV12-5 and TRBJ2-3 provide the parts outside the CDR3, is DARVTQTPRHKVTEMGQEVTMRCQPILGHNTVFWYRQTMMQGLELLAYFRNRAPLDDSGMPKDRFSAEMPDATLATLKIQPSEPRDSAVYFCASGTGTYTDTQYFGPGTRLTVL.